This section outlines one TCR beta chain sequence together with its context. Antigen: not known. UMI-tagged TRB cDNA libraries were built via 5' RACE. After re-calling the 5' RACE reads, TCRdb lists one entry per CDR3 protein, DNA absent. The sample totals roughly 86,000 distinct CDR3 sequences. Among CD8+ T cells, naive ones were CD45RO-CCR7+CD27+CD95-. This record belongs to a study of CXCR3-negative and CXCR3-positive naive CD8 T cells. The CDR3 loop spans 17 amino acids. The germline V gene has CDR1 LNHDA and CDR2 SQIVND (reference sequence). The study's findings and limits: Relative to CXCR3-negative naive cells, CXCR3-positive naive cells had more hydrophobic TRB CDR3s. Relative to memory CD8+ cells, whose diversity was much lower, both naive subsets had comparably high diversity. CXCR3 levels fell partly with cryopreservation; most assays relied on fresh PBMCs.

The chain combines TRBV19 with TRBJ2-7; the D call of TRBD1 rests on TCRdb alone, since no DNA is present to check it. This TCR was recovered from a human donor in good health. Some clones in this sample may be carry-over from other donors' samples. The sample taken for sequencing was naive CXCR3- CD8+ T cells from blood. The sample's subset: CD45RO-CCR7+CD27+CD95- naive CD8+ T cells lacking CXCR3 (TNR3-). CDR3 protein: CASSPSGTGVRLYEQYF.